Following are 8 T cell receptor beta chains from one sample sequenced in a study of OX40 agonist ivuxolimab in advanced cancers. Some clones are missing from TCRdb's copy, which holds only in-frame ones; the method was immunoSEQ multiplex PCR. Among about 84,000 clones, about 93% were seen once, and the ten largest hold about 11%. The starting material was CD4+ or CD8+ T cells sorted from blood, obtained in a trial of the OX40 agonist ivuxolimab. The receptor source for this set is an adult with an advanced solid tumor such as melanoma, head and neck, liver or kidney cancer.

This chain joins TRBV4-3 and TRBJ2-7, with TRBD1 as a possible D gene (6 bases). Trimming cost V 1 base and J 8 bases, with 12 bases left between them. The CDR3 length is 13 residues. Germline loops: CDR1 LGHNA, CDR2 YSLEER. The CDR3 reads CASSQASRGKQYF. CDR3 nucleotides: TGCGCCAGCAGCCAAGCTTCCAGGGGCAAGCAGTACTTC.

The rearrangement links TRBV29-1 to TRBJ2-7, with a tentative D call TRBD1 (9 bases). CDR1 is SQVTM and CDR2 is ANQGSEA in the germline V gene. This CDR3 region has 20 residues. V was clipped by 1 base and J by 1 base, with 29 bases between them. CDR3 protein: CSVEGWTGARLGTRSYEQYF. CDR3 bases: TGCAGCGTTGAAGGTTGGACAGGGGCTCGGCTGGGGACTAGGTCCTACGAGCAGTACTTC.

In regard to this clone: Other DNA variants within this sample encode the same CDR3. The chain has TRBV28 and TRBJ1-4; 8 nucleotides align to TRBD1. The trim removed 3 bases at V and 6 bases at J, leaving 3 bases unmatched. This CDR3 has 14 residues. From germline, CDR1 is MDHEN and CDR2 SYDVKM. CDR3 region: CASSFRQGYEKLFF. In DNA, the CDR3 is TGTGCCAGCAGTTTTCGACAGGGGTATGAAAAACTGTTTTTT.

This chain connects TRBV7-9 to TRBJ1-1; D is ambiguous. CDR1 is SEHNR, CDR2 FQNEAQ, per germline (reference sequence). This CDR3 is 15 amino acids long. Trimming stripped 5 bases from V and 3 bases from J, with 16 bases between. The CDR3 DNA follows: TGTGCCAGCAGCCCTAAGGACCTTAGGGACACTGAAGCTTTCTTT. Protein product: CASSPKDLRDTEAFF.

This clone was counted a single time. This CDR3 is CASSLAPGHEQYF. The DNA of the CDR3 is TGTGCCAGCAGTTTGGCCCCGGGGCACGAGCAGTACTTC. V is TRBV27 and J is TRBJ2-7, with D tentatively TRBD1 or TRBD2 (5 bases each). From germline, CDR1 is MNHEY and CDR2 SMNVEV (reference sequence). The CDR3 loop spans 13 amino acids. V was trimmed by 3 bases and J by 5 bases, leaving 11 bases between them.

The chain employs TRBV27 and TRBJ2-7; the D is unclear. The CDR3 consists of 12 residues. Germline assignment: CDR1 MNHEY and CDR2 SMNVEV (reference sequence). V lost 3 bases, J lost 5 bases, and 8 bases lay in between. CDR3 sequence reads: CASSFLGNEQYF. The CDR3 nucleotides read TGTGCCAGCAGTTTTTTGGGGAACGAGCAGTACTTC.

The genes are TRBV5-4 and TRBJ2-3, with D possibly being TRBD1 (7 bases). This CDR3 has 15 amino acids. The germline V gene encodes CDR1 SGHNT and CDR2 YYREEE (reference sequence). V lost 4 bases and J 1 base, leaving 13 bases between the germline ends. The CDR3 protein is CASSGGTERTDTQYF. The CDR3 DNA sequence: TGTGCCAGCAGCGGCGGGACAGAACGCACAGATACGCAGTATTTT. Combining the CDR3 with reference TRBV5-4 and TRBJ2-3 gives the whole variable domain ETGVTQSPTHLIKTRGQQVTLRCSSQSGHNTVSWYQQALGQGPQFIFQYYREEENGRGNFPPRFSGLQFPNYSSELNVNALELDDSALYLCASSGGTERTDTQYFGPGTRLTVL.

The chain recombines TRBV6-5 with TRBJ1-1; D gene uncertain. The germline gives CDR1 MNHEY, CDR2 SVGAGI. The CDR3 consists of 13 residues. Trimming pared 6 bases from V and 1 base from J, leaving 9 bases between. CDR3 nucleotides: TGTGCCAGCAGCCAAGGCTGGAACACTGAAGCTTTCTTT. It yields the protein CASSQGWNTEAFF.